The 4 T cell receptor beta chains below were found in one sample sequenced in a study of blood T cell repertoires in COVID-19. Produced via immunoSEQ multiplex PCR; TCRdb's table is partial and in-frame only. The table records about 59,000 clones, roughly 85% of them present only once. Material for sequencing was peripheral blood. These receptors were collected from a man aged 55-75 years with acute or convalescent COVID-19.

V usage is TRBV11-3 and J usage is TRBJ2-1; possible D gene TRBD1, 5 bases. This CDR3 contains 16 residues. V was trimmed by 4 bases and J by 8 bases, leaving 21 bases between them. The germline V gene has CDR1 SGHNT and CDR2 YENEEA. The CDR3 DNA is TGTGCCAGCAGCTCCCAGGGTGCCCCAGGTGTCGATGAGCAGTTCTTC. Translated: CASSSQGAPGVDEQFF.

The V gene is TRBV6-6, the J gene TRBJ2-5; 14 bases fit TRBD2. The germline V gene encodes CDR1 MNHNY and CDR2 SVGAGI (reference sequence). The CDR3 consists of 18 residues. Trimming removed 5 bases from V and 4 bases from J; junction bases left unmatched: 12. CDR3 bases: TGTGCCAGCAGTCGATCGAGGGGACTAGCGGGAGTTGGAGAGACCCAGTACTTC. It encodes CASSRSRGLAGVGETQYF.

V usage is TRBV2 and J usage is TRBJ1-2; D is uncertain. Germline V gene sequence: CDR1 SNHLY, CDR2 FYNNEI. Trimming left V 2 bases short and J 1 base short, with 5 bases between. There are 13 residues in the CDR3. The CDR3 sequence is CASSETLNYGYTF. CDR3 nucleotide sequence: TGTGCCAGCAGTGAAACTCTTAACTATGGCTACACCTTC.

The V gene is TRBV28, the J gene TRBJ1-1; weak D call: TRBD1 (5 bases). Between the trimmed V and J ends, which lost 8 bases and 4 bases, there was a span of 14 bases. The germline V gene encodes CDR1 MDHEN and CDR2 SYDVKM. This CDR3 is built from 13 residues. CDR3 nucleotide sequence: TGTGCCAGCGATAGGGGTTTCGGCACTGAAGCTTTCTTT. Translating it yields CASDRGFGTEAFF.